Sequencing of this T cell receptor (beta chain) was carried out in a study of T cell repertoires in cytomegalovirus infection. Study-wide background: Used in the study were CMV epitopes, some recently identified and HLA-C-restricted, others well-studied and HLA-B-restricted. Both CMV infection and a matching HLA type were indicated by public TCR beta signatures. The study, taken as a whole, reports: There were HLA-C-restricted CMV-specific TCR beta clonotypes dominating the ex vivo response.

CDR3 size: 11 residues. V shed 0 bases and J shed 6 bases, with 3 bases lying between them. Germline V gene data show CDR1 as SGHNT and CDR2 as YYREEE (reference sequence). This clonotype showed up just a few times. Its matching antigen is unknown. Using its own MiXCR run on the reads, TCRdb lists one record per CDR3 protein. The sample holds approximately 1,000,000 distinct CDR3 sequences, 30% to 40% seen once. The sample here was cultured CD8+ T cells from PBMCs, taken from culture after CMV antigen stimulation. The sequence derives from a human donor in good health (CMV status not recorded). Some clones in this sample may be carry-over from other donors' samples. The chain uses TRBV5-4 and TRBJ1-2; D call uncertain. CDR3 DNA sequence: TGTGCCAGCAGCTTGGTTGATGGCTACACCTTC. Residues: CASSLVDGYTF. The entire variable domain, with the rest obtained from reference TRBV5-4 and TRBJ1-2, is as follows: ETGVTQSPTHLIKTRGQQVTLRCSSQSGHNTVSWYQQALGQGPQFIFQYYREEENGRGNFPPRFSGLQFPNYSSELNVNALELDDSALYLCASSLVDGYTFGSGTRLTVV.